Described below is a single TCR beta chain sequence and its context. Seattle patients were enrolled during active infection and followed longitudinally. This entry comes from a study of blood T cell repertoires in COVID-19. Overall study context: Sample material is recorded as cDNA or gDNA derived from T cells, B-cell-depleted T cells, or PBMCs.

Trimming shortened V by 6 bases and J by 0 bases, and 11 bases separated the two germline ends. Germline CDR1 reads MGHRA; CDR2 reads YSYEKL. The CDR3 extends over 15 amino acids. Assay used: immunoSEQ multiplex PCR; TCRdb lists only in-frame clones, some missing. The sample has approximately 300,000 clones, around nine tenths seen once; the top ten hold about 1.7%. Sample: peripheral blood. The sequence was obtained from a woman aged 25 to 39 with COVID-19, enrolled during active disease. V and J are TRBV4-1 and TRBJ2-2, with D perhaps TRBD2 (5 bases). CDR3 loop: CASRTGLTNTGELFF. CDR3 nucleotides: TGCGCCAGCAGGACCGGACTTACGAACACCGGGGAGCTGTTTTTT.